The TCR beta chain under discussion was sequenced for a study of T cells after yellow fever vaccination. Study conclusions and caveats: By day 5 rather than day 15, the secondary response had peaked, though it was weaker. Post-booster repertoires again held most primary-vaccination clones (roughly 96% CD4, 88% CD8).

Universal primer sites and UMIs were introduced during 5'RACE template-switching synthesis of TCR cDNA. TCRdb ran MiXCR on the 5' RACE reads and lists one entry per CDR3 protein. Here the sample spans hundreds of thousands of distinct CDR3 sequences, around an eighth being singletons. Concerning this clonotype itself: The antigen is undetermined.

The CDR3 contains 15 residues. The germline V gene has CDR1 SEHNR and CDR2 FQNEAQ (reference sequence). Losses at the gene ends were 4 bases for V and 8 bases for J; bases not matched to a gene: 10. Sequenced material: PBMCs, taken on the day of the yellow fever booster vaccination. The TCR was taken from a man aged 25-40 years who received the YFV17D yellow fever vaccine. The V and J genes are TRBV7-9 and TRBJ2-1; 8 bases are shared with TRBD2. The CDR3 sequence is CASSSAGLVIDEQFF. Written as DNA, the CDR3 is TGTGCCAGCAGCTCCGCGGGACTAGTCATCGATGAGCAGTTCTTC.